These T cell receptor beta chains were read from a single sample in a study of OX40 agonist ivuxolimab in advanced cancers. The protocol was immunoSEQ multiplex PCR, while the TCRdb copy is restricted to in-frame clones and leaves out a portion. The sample has about 20,000 clones, approximately 87% seen once. The sequencing used CD4+ or CD8+ T cells sorted from blood, collected in a trial of the OX40 agonist ivuxolimab. The receptors here all came from an adult with an advanced solid tumor such as melanoma, head and neck, liver or kidney cancer. Each CDR3 is given with its conserved first and last residue. Fields, in order: D gene, clone size, J gene, V gene, CDR3 protein, CDR3 DNA. A D gene is named only where the DNA matches it firmly. Expanded clones are given a class, and other clones once, few, many or no size at all.

TRBD2 | NA | TRBJ2-7 | TRBV2 | CASSPTLAGEQYF | TGTGCCAGCAGCCCGACACTAGCGGGCGAGCAGTACTTC
NA | NA | TRBJ2-7 | TRBV27 | CASSFAGPGEQYF | TGTGCCAGCAGTTTTGCAGGGCCGGGCGAGCAGTACTTC
NA | NA | TRBJ2-3 | TRBV5-6 | CASSTGTVSTDTQYF | TGTGCCAGCAGCACCGGGACCGTTAGCACAGATACGCAGTATTTT
NA | NA | TRBJ2-2 | TRBV30 | CAWSEEGTGELFF | TGTGCCTGGAGTGAGGAGGGCACCGGGGAGCTGTTTTTT
TRBD1 | NA | TRBJ2-7 | TRBV9 | CASSAGTGPYEQYF | TGTGCCAGCAGCGCCGGGACAGGCCCCTACGAGCAGTACTTC
NA | NA | TRBJ1-6 | TRBV13 | CASSLGGHGNSPLHF | TGTGCCAGCAGCTTAGGGGGACACGGCAATTCACCCCTCCACTTT
NA | NA | TRBJ2-7 | TRBV2 | CASYSSSYEQYF | TGTGCCAGCTATTCCAGTTCCTACGAGCAGTACTTC
NA | NA | TRBJ2-7 | TRBV5-4 | CASSRSRDIYEQYF | TGTGCCAGCAGCCGATCCCGGGATATCTACGAGCAGTACTTC
TRBD2 | NA | TRBJ2-3 | TRBV4-3 | CASSQVLAGGSTDTQYF | TGCGCCAGCAGCCAAGTTTTAGCGGGAGGGAGCACAGATACGCAGTATTTT
NA | NA | TRBJ1-2 | TRBV7-6 | CASNGGSYGYTF | TGTGCCAGCAATGGAGGGTCCTATGGCTACACCTTC
NA | NA | TRBJ2-7 | TRBV7-9 | CASGTVFTYEQYF | TGTGCCAGCGGTACAGTATTCACCTACGAGCAGTACTTC
NA | NA | TRBJ2-1 | TRBV9 | CASNGNRGSGSYNEQFF | TGTGCCAGCAATGGGAACCGAGGTTCGGGCTCCTACAATGAGCAGTTCTTC
NA | NA | TRBJ2-7 | TRBV29-1 | CSVVGHSSYEQYF | TGCAGCGTTGTCGGGCATAGCTCCTACGAGCAGTACTTC
NA | NA | TRBJ2-4 | TRBV27 | CASSSLPTSVNIQYF | TGTGCCAGCAGTTCGCTCCCGACTAGTGTAAACATTCAGTACTTC
TRBD1 | NA | TRBJ2-6 | TRBV18 | CASSDRGLGANVLTF | TGTGCCAGCTCAGACAGGGGGCTTGGGGCCAACGTCCTGACTTTC
NA | NA | TRBJ1-2 | TRBV7-9 | CASSLAQPYGYTF | TGTGCCAGCAGCTTAGCGCAGCCCTATGGCTACACCTTC
TRBD2 | NA | TRBJ2-2 | TRBV25-1 | CASSDRRLGAGGSGELFF | TGTGCCAGCAGTGATAGAAGACTAGGAGCGGGAGGATCCGGGGAGCTGTTTTTT
NA | NA | TRBJ2-7 | TRBV7-9 | CASSLAPTTYEQYF | TGTGCCAGCAGCTTAGCTCCGACAACCTACGAGCAGTACTTC
NA | NA | TRBJ1-1 | TRBV9 | CASSVGGEAGTEAFF | TGTGCCAGCAGCGTAGGAGGCGAGGCGGGGACTGAAGCTTTCTTT
TRBD1 | NA | TRBJ2-7 | TRBV28 | CASSLVGTGAYEQYF | TGTGCCAGCAGTTTGGTCGGGACAGGGGCCTACGAGCAGTACTTC
TRBD1 | NA | TRBJ2-2 | TRBV28 | CASSLGDRVNTGELFF | TGTGCCAGCAGTCTCGGGGACAGGGTAAACACCGGGGAGCTGTTTTTT
NA | NA | TRBJ2-7 | TRBV7-3 | CASSLRQGGSYEQYF | TGTGCCAGCAGCCTGCGACAGGGAGGTTCCTACGAGCAGTACTTC
NA | NA | TRBJ1-1 | TRBV4-3 | CASSQDQDSTPEAFF | TGCGCCAGCAGCCAAGACCAAGATTCGACTCCTGAAGCTTTCTTT
NA | NA | TRBJ1-2 | TRBV5-4 | CASSLGSRDPYGYTF | TGTGCCAGCAGCTTGGGTAGCAGGGATCCCTATGGCTACACCTTC
NA | NA | TRBJ1-1 | TRBV6-5 | CASSYVQLNTEAFF | TGTGCCAGCAGTTACGTACAGTTGAACACTGAAGCTTTCTTT
NA | medium-sized | TRBJ2-7 | TRBV28 | CASSLGGYEQYF | TGTGCCAGCAGTTTGGGTGGGTACGAGCAGTACTTC
NA | once | TRBJ2-1 | TRBV4-3 | CASSQNYNEQFF | TGCGCCAGCAGCCAGAACTACAATGAGCAGTTCTTC
NA | NA | TRBJ1-5 | TRBV21-1 | CASIRTGGFQPQHF | TGTGCCAGCATCCGGACAGGGGGCTTTCAGCCCCAGCATTTT
TRBD1 | NA | TRBJ1-5 | TRBV6-1 | CASILPPVGGQPQHF | TGTGCCAGCATCCTTCCGCCTGTAGGGGGCCAGCCCCAGCATTTT
TRBD1 | NA | TRBJ1-1 | TRBV7-3 | CASSLTGQGAGNTEAFF | TGTGCCAGCAGCTTAACGGGACAGGGGGCTGGGAACACTGAAGCTTTCTTT
TRBD2 | once | TRBJ2-1 | TRBV15 | CATSRDPGLAAEGPYNEQFF | TGTGCCACCAGCAGAGATCCGGGACTAGCCGCGGAGGGGCCCTACAATGAGCAGTTCTTC
NA | NA | TRBJ2-7 | TRBV29-1 | CSVDIRGYEQYF | TGCAGCGTTGATATTCGGGGCTACGAGCAGTACTTC
TRBD2 | NA | TRBJ2-1 | TRBV28 | CASTPGTRGHEQFF | TGTGCCAGCACCCCCGGGACTAGGGGCCATGAGCAGTTCTTC
NA | NA | TRBJ2-2 | TRBV4-1 | CASSQGRGIGELFF | TGCGCCAGCAGCCAAGGGCGTGGGATAGGGGAGCTGTTTTTT
NA | NA | TRBJ1-5 | TRBV5-6 | CASSLGVSQPQHF | TGTGCCAGCAGCTTGGGGGTTAGTCAGCCCCAGCATTTT
NA | NA | TRBJ2-2 | TRBV4-1 | CASSRSGAGELFF | TGCGCCAGCAGCCGGTCTGGGGCCGGGGAGCTGTTTTTT
TRBD2 | once | TRBJ2-7 | TRBV6-5 | CASSYRAGGHYEQYF | TGTGCCAGCAGTTATCGGGCGGGGGGGCACTACGAGCAGTACTTC
NA | NA | TRBJ1-2 | TRBV29-1 | CSVVVSGTPNYGYTF | TGCAGCGTTGTGGTTTCCGGGACCCCTAACTATGGCTACACCTTC
NA | few | TRBJ1-1 | TRBV27 | CASRYRAEAFF | TGTGCCAGCAGATACAGGGCAGAAGCTTTCTTT
TRBD2 | NA | TRBJ2-7 | TRBV6-6 | CASSPGTNSYEQYF | TGTGCCAGCAGTCCCGGGACTAACTCCTACGAGCAGTACTTC
NA | NA | TRBJ1-1 | TRBV27 | CASSPQGVMMNTEAFF | TGTGCCAGCAGTCCCCAAGGGGTTATGATGAACACTGAAGCTTTCTTT
NA | medium-sized | TRBJ2-7 | TRBV5-6 | CASSFGQASYEQYF | TGTGCCAGCAGCTTCGGACAAGCGAGCTACGAGCAGTACTTC
TRBD2 | once | TRBJ2-5 | TRBV29-1 | CSARAGGPEETQYF | TGCAGCGCCCGAGCGGGAGGGCCGGAAGAGACCCAGTACTTC
NA | NA | TRBJ1-1 | TRBV20-1 | CSAQANTEAFF | TGCAGTGCTCAGGCTAACACTGAAGCTTTCTTT
TRBD1 | NA | TRBJ2-4 | TRBV9 | CASSVMGTGKNIQYF | TGTGCCAGCAGCGTCATGGGGACAGGGAAAAACATTCAGTACTTC
TRBD1 | NA | TRBJ1-2 | TRBV7-2 | CASSRDSTYGYTF | TGTGCCAGCAGCCGGGACAGCACCTATGGCTACACCTTC